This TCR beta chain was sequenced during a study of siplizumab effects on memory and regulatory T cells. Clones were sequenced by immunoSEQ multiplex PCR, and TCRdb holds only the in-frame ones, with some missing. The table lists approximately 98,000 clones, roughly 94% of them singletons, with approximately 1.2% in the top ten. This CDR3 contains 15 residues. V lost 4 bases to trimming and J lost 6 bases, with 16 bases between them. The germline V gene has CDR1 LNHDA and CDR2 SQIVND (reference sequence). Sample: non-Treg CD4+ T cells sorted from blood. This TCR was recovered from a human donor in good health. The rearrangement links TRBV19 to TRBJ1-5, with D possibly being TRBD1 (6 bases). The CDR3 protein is CASSSTGIGGQPQHF. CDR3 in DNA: TGTGCCAGTAGTAGCACCGGGATAGGGGGTCAGCCCCAGCATTTT.